The next 11 T cell receptor beta chains were all read from a single sample in a study of T-cell memory formation after mild COVID-19 (dated by TCRdb to the early 2020s). Library preparation was by 5' RACE. Sequenced on an Illumina NovaSeq 6000. Starting from the raw public reads, TCRdb applied fastp trimming at Q25, assembled clones with MiXCR and retained in-frame beta chains. Rows with a matching CDR3 protein are joined into one entry that keeps the most common DNA and genes. For this sample there are about 200,000 distinct CDR3 sequences; approximately 16% appear just once. Just over 2% of the sample is in the top ten clones. Material for sequencing was PBMCs or a T cell subset sorted from them (not recorded which). Every receptor here comes from an adult woman who had mild COVID-19 (a few samples of this study predate the infection). The sample titles of this study are shuffled in the database, so cell type and time point are left out; the donor was told from shared clones.

The V call is TRBV30, the J call TRBJ2-5; D not resolved. The CDR3 runs to 14 residues. Germline CDR1 and CDR2: GTSNPN and SVGIG (reference sequence). V was trimmed by 0 bases and J by 3 bases, leaving 11 bases between them. This CDR3 is CAWSVNGKEETQYF. The CDR3, as DNA: TGTGCCTGGAGTGTAAACGGCAAGGAAGAGACCCAGTACTTC. Based on the CDR3 plus reference TRBV30 and TRBJ2-5, the full variable domain is SQTIHQWPATLVQPVGSPLSLECTVEGTSNPNLYWYRQAAGRGLQLLFYSVGIGQISSEVPQNLSASRPQDRQFILSSKKLLLSDSGFYLCAWSVNGKEETQYFGPGTRLLVL.

This chain links TRBV14 with TRBJ2-1, with 8 bases identical to TRBD1. CDR3 length equals 16 residues. Germline loops: CDR1 SGHDN, CDR2 FVKESK. Trimming took 1 base from V and 3 from J; bases not matched to a gene: 5. CDR3 coding DNA: TGTGCCAGCAGCCAAGGGACAGGGTTGGGCTACAATGAGCAGTTCTTC. This encodes CASSQGTGLGYNEQFF.

The chain is built from TRBV12-3 or TRBV12-4 and TRBJ2-4; D possibly corresponds to TRBD1 (7 bases). The CDR3 sequence is 11 residues long. The V end was cut by 5 bases, the J end by 14 bases, with 13 bases between. The DNA of the CDR3 is TGTGCCAGCAGTCCAGGGGGGACAGAGTACTTC. Its translation: CASSPGGTEYF.

This clonotype was counted a few times. The chain links TRBV12-3 or TRBV12-4 to TRBJ1-5; maybe TRBD1 (5 bases). There are 13 residues in the CDR3. V lost 0 bases to trimming and J lost 9 bases, with 9 bases between them. CDR3 bases: TGTGCCAGCAGTTTAGCAGGGAGGGGGCCCCAGCATTTT. Its translation is CASSLAGRGPQHF.

This clonotype appeared a few times. The J gene is TRBJ2-6, the V gene TRBV4-3; D is ambiguous. The V and J ends lost 0 bases and 0 bases respectively, with 12 bases between them. Germline CDR1 is LGHNA and CDR2 is YSLEER. The CDR3 is 18 amino acids. The CDR3 loop is CASSQDNRAVSGANVLTF. The DNA for the CDR3 is TGCGCCAGCAGCCAAGATAACCGGGCCGTCTCTGGGGCCAACGTCCTGACTTTC.

This clonotype was seen only a few times. The J gene is TRBJ2-1, the V gene TRBV4-3; 8 nucleotides line up with TRBD1. J was trimmed by 6 bases and V by 5 bases; bases with no gene match: 3. The CDR3 totals 13 residues. Per the germline V gene, CDR1 is LGHNA and CDR2 is YSLEER. As DNA, the CDR3 is TGCGCCAGCAGCATGGACAGGGCCAATGAGCAGTTCTTC. This gives the protein CASSMDRANEQFF.

The rearrangement links TRBV6-1 to TRBJ2-1, with 8 bases aligning to TRBD1. J was trimmed by 15 bases and V by 6 bases; bases with no gene match: 10. Germline lookup yields CDR1 MNHNS and CDR2 SASEGT. The CDR3 has 12 amino acids. For the CDR3, the DNA is TGTGCCAGCAGAGGACAGGGTTCGTCCCGGTTCTTC. Protein product: CASRGQGSSRFF.

The rearrangement joins TRBV12-3 or TRBV12-4 to TRBJ2-7; D could derive from TRBD1 or TRBD2 (5 bases each). Between the trimmed V and J ends, which lost 6 bases and 4 bases, there was a span of 13 bases. The CDR3 is 13 amino acids. The CDR3 nucleotides read TGTGCCAGCAGACGGGGCGACGAGTACGAGCAGTACTTC. This gives the protein CASRRGDEYEQYF.

The J gene is TRBJ2-3, the V gene TRBV4-1; the D gene is possibly TRBD2 (6 bases). The V and J ends lost 1 base and 3 bases respectively, with 17 bases between them. Germline loops: CDR1 MGHRA, CDR2 YSYEKL. CDR3 size: 17 residues. Written as DNA, the CDR3 is TGCGCCAGCAGCCAAGTGGGTTGGGCGGGGAAGACAGATACGCAGTATTTT. Amino acids: CASSQVGWAGKTDTQYF.

The rearrangement links TRBV3-1 to TRBJ1-2; 9 bases fit TRBD1. The J segment lost 8 bases and the V segment lost 4 bases, leaving 5 bases of the junction unmatched. The CDR3 runs 13 residues. The germline V gene has CDR1 LGHDT and CDR2 YNNKEL (reference sequence). CDR3: CASSLTGGDGYTF. CDR3 DNA sequence: TGTGCCAGCAGCCTGACAGGGGGAGACGGCTACACCTTC.

The sample holds a few counts of this clonotype. The chain has TRBV4-3 and TRBJ2-1; 7 nucleotides agree with TRBD2. The V gene end was trimmed by 6 bases and the J gene end by 5 bases; junction bases not matched to a gene: 13. The CDR3 totals 16 residues. Looked up from germline, CDR1 is LGHNA and CDR2 is YSLEER. The CDR3 sequence is CASSRRVGGSDNEQFF. CDR3 DNA sequence: TGCGCCAGCAGTCGACGGGTTGGCGGGAGTGACAATGAGCAGTTCTTC.